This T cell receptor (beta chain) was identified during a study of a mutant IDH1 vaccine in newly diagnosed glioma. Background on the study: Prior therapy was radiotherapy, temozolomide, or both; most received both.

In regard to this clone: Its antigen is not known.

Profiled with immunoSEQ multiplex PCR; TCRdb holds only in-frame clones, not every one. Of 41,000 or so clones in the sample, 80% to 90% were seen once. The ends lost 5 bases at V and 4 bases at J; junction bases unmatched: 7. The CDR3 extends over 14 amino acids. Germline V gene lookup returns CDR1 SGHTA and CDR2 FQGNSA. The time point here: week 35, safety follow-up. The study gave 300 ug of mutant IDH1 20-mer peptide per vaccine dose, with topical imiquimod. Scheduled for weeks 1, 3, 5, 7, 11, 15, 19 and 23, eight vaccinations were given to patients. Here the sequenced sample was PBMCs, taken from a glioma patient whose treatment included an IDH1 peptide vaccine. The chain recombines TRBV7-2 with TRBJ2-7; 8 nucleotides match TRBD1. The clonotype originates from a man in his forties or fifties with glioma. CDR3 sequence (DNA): TGTGCCAGCAGCCTCGGGACAGGCCATTACGAGCAGTACTTC. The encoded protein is CASSLGTGHYEQYF.